A selection of T cell receptor beta chains follows, all from one sample in a study of blood T cell repertoires in COVID-19. Sequencing used immunoSEQ multiplex PCR; TCRdb keeps in-frame clones, though not all of them. The sample lists over 450,000 clones, approximately 91% occurring once. Sequencing was carried out using peripheral blood. The receptors come from a woman in her forties or fifties with COVID-19, enrolled during active disease. The CDR3 runs from the conserved cysteine through the conserved F or W. The order of the fields is clone size, J gene, V gene, D gene, CDR3 DNA, CDR3 protein. The D gene is left open where the match is weak. Clone size is shown for a subset of rows, as once, few, many or a class of expanded clone.

abundance: NA; j_gene: TRBJ2-1; v_gene: TRBV6-1; d_gene: NA; CDR3nt: TGTGCCAGCAGTGAAATAAGGGGCCGCAATGAGCAGTTCTTC; CDR3aa: CASSEIRGRNEQFF
abundance: NA; j_gene: TRBJ2-7; v_gene: TRBV5-1; d_gene: TRBD1; CDR3nt: TGCGCCAGCACCGCGGGGACAGGCGCCTACGAGCAGTACTTC; CDR3aa: CASTAGTGAYEQYF
abundance: NA; j_gene: TRBJ2-7; v_gene: TRBV6-5; d_gene: TRBD1; CDR3nt: TGTGCCAGCAGTTACTCCGCGGACAGGGGCTACGAGCAGTACTTC; CDR3aa: CASSYSADRGYEQYF
abundance: once; j_gene: TRBJ1-5; v_gene: TRBV27; d_gene: TRBD1; CDR3nt: TGTGCCAGCAGTCCCCAACAGGGGCTTCCGAATCAGCCCCAGCATTTT; CDR3aa: CASSPQQGLPNQPQHF
abundance: once; j_gene: TRBJ1-1; v_gene: TRBV7-2; d_gene: NA; CDR3nt: TGTGCCAGCAGCTTGAAAGGGGATAGCACTGAAGCTTTCTTT; CDR3aa: CASSLKGDSTEAFF
abundance: NA; j_gene: TRBJ2-1; v_gene: TRBV3-1/TRBV3-2; d_gene: NA; CDR3nt: TGTGCCAGCAGCCAAGAATACACTTCGGAGGCGGCATACAATGAGCAGTTCTTC; CDR3aa: CASSQEYTSEAAYNEQFF
abundance: NA; j_gene: TRBJ2-1; v_gene: TRBV10-1; d_gene: TRBD2; CDR3nt: TGCGCCAGCAGTGAGAACCCTAGCGGGAGCTCCTACAATGAGCAGTTCTTC; CDR3aa: CASSENPSGSSYNEQFF
abundance: NA; j_gene: TRBJ2-1; v_gene: TRBV9; d_gene: TRBD1; CDR3nt: TGTGCCAGCAGCGTAGGGACAGGGGGCCACAATGAGCAGTTCTTC; CDR3aa: CASSVGTGGHNEQFF
abundance: NA; j_gene: TRBJ2-4; v_gene: TRBV4-1; d_gene: NA; CDR3nt: TGCGCCAGCAGCCAAGAGCGACTCGCGGGTTCGAACATTCAGTACTTC; CDR3aa: CASSQERLAGSNIQYF
abundance: NA; j_gene: TRBJ1-1; v_gene: TRBV5-5; d_gene: NA; CDR3nt: TGTGCCAGCACCGTACGGGGGGCAAACACTGAAGCTTTCTTT; CDR3aa: CASTVRGANTEAFF
abundance: NA; j_gene: TRBJ2-7; v_gene: TRBV20-1; d_gene: TRBD2; CDR3nt: TGCAGTGCTATTGACGGACTAGCGTCAGACGAGCAGTACTTC; CDR3aa: CSAIDGLASDEQYF
abundance: NA; j_gene: TRBJ1-6; v_gene: TRBV6-1; d_gene: NA; CDR3nt: TGTGCCAGCAGGGAAGACAGGAGCTCCTATAATTCACCCCTCCACTTT; CDR3aa: CASREDRSSYNSPLHF
abundance: NA; j_gene: TRBJ2-7; v_gene: TRBV7-9; d_gene: NA; CDR3nt: TGTGCCAGCAGCTTTTCCCCGGAGGGGGGGGGCGAGCAGTACTTC; CDR3aa: CASSFSPEGGGEQYF
abundance: NA; j_gene: TRBJ1-4; v_gene: TRBV4-2; d_gene: NA; CDR3nt: TGTGCCAGCAGCCGAGAATCCCTAAATGAAAAACTGTTTTTT; CDR3aa: CASSRESLNEKLFF
abundance: NA; j_gene: TRBJ2-1; v_gene: TRBV7-9; d_gene: NA; CDR3nt: TGTGCCAGCAGCTTAGACAGGGCCCCCAATGAGCAGTTCTTC; CDR3aa: CASSLDRAPNEQFF
abundance: few; j_gene: TRBJ1-1; v_gene: TRBV29-1; d_gene: NA; CDR3nt: TGCAGCGTTGTACGAGGCCCAACAGGTGAAGCTTTCTTT; CDR3aa: CSVVRGPTGEAFF
abundance: NA; j_gene: TRBJ1-1; v_gene: TRBV29-1; d_gene: NA; CDR3nt: TGCAGCGTCGAGGGAGGACGAGGCGGGCTTGCCACTGAAGCTTTCTTT; CDR3aa: CSVEGGRGGLATEAFF
abundance: few; j_gene: TRBJ1-5; v_gene: TRBV19; d_gene: NA; CDR3nt: TGTGCCAGTAGTGTCCGGGACACCAATCAGCCCCAGCATTTT; CDR3aa: CASSVRDTNQPQHF
abundance: few; j_gene: TRBJ2-1; v_gene: TRBV2; d_gene: NA; CDR3nt: TGTGCCAGCAGTGAGGGGCCGCCGGTTAATGAGCAGTTCTTC; CDR3aa: CASSEGPPVNEQFF
abundance: NA; j_gene: TRBJ2-7; v_gene: TRBV6-5; d_gene: TRBD2; CDR3nt: TGTGCCAGCAGTTACTCAACTAGCGGGGGCGTCGAGCAGTACTTC; CDR3aa: CASSYSTSGGVEQYF
abundance: NA; j_gene: TRBJ1-2; v_gene: TRBV5-5; d_gene: TRBD1; CDR3nt: TGTGCCAGCAGCTCACAAGGGACAGGGGGAATGTATGGCTACACCTTC; CDR3aa: CASSSQGTGGMYGYTF
abundance: NA; j_gene: TRBJ1-1; v_gene: TRBV2; d_gene: NA; CDR3nt: TGTGCCAGCAGTCTAGGGGAAGTCGAGAGGACTGAAGCTTTCTTT; CDR3aa: CASSLGEVERTEAFF
abundance: NA; j_gene: TRBJ2-7; v_gene: TRBV5-6; d_gene: NA; CDR3nt: TGTGCCAGCAGGGGGCCCACTGTCGAGCAGTACTTC; CDR3aa: CASRGPTVEQYF
abundance: NA; j_gene: TRBJ2-1; v_gene: TRBV25-1; d_gene: TRBD1; CDR3nt: TGTGCCAGCAGTCCTCAGGGGGCGGTGGACAATGAGCAGTTCTTC; CDR3aa: CASSPQGAVDNEQFF
abundance: NA; j_gene: TRBJ1-2; v_gene: TRBV5-1; d_gene: TRBD1; CDR3nt: TGCGCCAGCAGCTTGGTTTCAGGGGGCAACTATGGCTACACCTTC; CDR3aa: CASSLVSGGNYGYTF
abundance: NA; j_gene: TRBJ2-7; v_gene: TRBV11-1; d_gene: NA; CDR3nt: TGTGCCAGCAGCCGCCGGGACATCAGCTCCTACGAGCAGTACTTC; CDR3aa: CASSRRDISSYEQYF
abundance: NA; j_gene: TRBJ1-5; v_gene: TRBV28; d_gene: NA; CDR3nt: TGTGCCAGCAGTTCGTACAGGGGCAATCAGCCCCAGCATTTT; CDR3aa: CASSSYRGNQPQHF
abundance: NA; j_gene: TRBJ2-1; v_gene: TRBV5-1; d_gene: NA; CDR3nt: TGCGCCAGCAGCTTGGGCGGGACTTCCGTGAGCTCCTACAATGAGCAGTTCTTC; CDR3aa: CASSLGGTSVSSYNEQFF
abundance: NA; j_gene: TRBJ2-3; v_gene: TRBV5-5; d_gene: TRBD1; CDR3nt: TGTGCCAGCAGTACGACAGGGGCAGATACGCAGTATTTT; CDR3aa: CASSTTGADTQYF
abundance: NA; j_gene: TRBJ2-2; v_gene: TRBV5-1; d_gene: TRBD1; CDR3nt: TGCGCCAGCAGAGATACAGGGGGCGCGAACACCGGGGAGCTGTTTTTT; CDR3aa: CASRDTGGANTGELFF
abundance: NA; j_gene: TRBJ1-2; v_gene: TRBV23-1; d_gene: TRBD1; CDR3nt: TGCGCCAGCAGTCAATCGGGGACAGGGGGTAAGTGTTTGTATGGCTACACCTTC; CDR3aa: CASSQSGTGGKCLYGYTF
abundance: NA; j_gene: TRBJ1-2; v_gene: TRBV12-3/TRBV12-4; d_gene: NA; CDR3nt: TGTGCCAGCAGTTTAGGAGCGGACTATGGCTACACCTTC; CDR3aa: CASSLGADYGYTF
abundance: NA; j_gene: TRBJ2-2; v_gene: TRBV7-6; d_gene: TRBD1; CDR3nt: TGTGCCAGCAGCTCCCGGACAGGGTGGGGCGGGGAGCTGTTTTTT; CDR3aa: CASSSRTGWGGELFF
abundance: NA; j_gene: TRBJ1-1; v_gene: TRBV7-9; d_gene: TRBD1; CDR3nt: TGTGCCAGCAGCTCCGACAGGGGGCCACGCACTGAAGCTTTCTTT; CDR3aa: CASSSDRGPRTEAFF
abundance: NA; j_gene: TRBJ2-7; v_gene: TRBV5-4; d_gene: NA; CDR3nt: TGTGCCAGCAGCTTGCCCGTGGCCGGGGGCTACGAGCAGTACTTC; CDR3aa: CASSLPVAGGYEQYF
abundance: NA; j_gene: TRBJ2-1; v_gene: TRBV20-1; d_gene: NA; CDR3nt: TGCAGTGCTAGACCCGTAAATGAGCAGTTCTTC; CDR3aa: CSARPVNEQFF
abundance: NA; j_gene: TRBJ2-7; v_gene: TRBV19; d_gene: TRBD1; CDR3nt: TGTGCCAGTAGTACGACAGGGCGGCAGTACTTC; CDR3aa: CASSTTGRQYF
abundance: NA; j_gene: TRBJ2-3; v_gene: TRBV27; d_gene: TRBD2; CDR3nt: TGTGCCAGCAGCCGCTGGACTAGCGGGGGCGAGGCAGATACGCAGTATTTT; CDR3aa: CASSRWTSGGEADTQYF
abundance: once; j_gene: TRBJ2-5; v_gene: TRBV7-2; d_gene: NA; CDR3nt: TGTGCCAGCAGCTTAGGAGGGTCGGAGGGAGAGACCCAGTACTTC; CDR3aa: CASSLGGSEGETQYF
abundance: NA; j_gene: TRBJ1-5; v_gene: TRBV9; d_gene: NA; CDR3nt: TGTGCCAGCAGCGCCAGTGGTAATCAGCCCCAGCATTTT; CDR3aa: CASSASGNQPQHF